Each of the 7 T cell receptor beta chains below was sequenced from the same sample in a study of blood T cell repertoires in COVID-19 (TCRdb year 2020). The method behind the library was the immunoSEQ multiplex PCR assay. TCRdb provides this immuneACCESS table in a form limited to in-frame rearrangements. Some clones are lacking; in checked studies, under half of them reflect an unresolved V gene, and why the rest are absent is not known. The sample table contains around 300,000 clones; only one count was recorded for over 75% of them. The ten largest clones take up 1.1% of the sample. The source material was PBMCs or T cells enriched from blood (not recorded which). These receptors came from a woman under 40 who had recovered from COVID-19.

The chain links TRBV12-1 to TRBJ2-5; the table's TRBD2 call for D was not verified on the DNA. TRBV12-1 is reported as a pseudogene. The CDR3 totals 18 residues. CDR3 amino acids: CASSLTPCGTSGPWAQYF. The CDR3 DNA is TGTGCCAGCAGCTTGACCCCGTGTGGGACTAGCGGCCCTTGGGCCCAGTACTTC.

The rearrangement joins TRBV28 to TRBJ2-7; possible D gene TRBD1, 5 bases. This CDR3 is 19 amino acids long. The V end lost 7 bases, the J end lost 2 bases, and 30 bases lay between the germline ends. Germline V gene data show CDR1 as MDHEN and CDR2 as SYDVKM. In DNA, the CDR3 is TGTGCCAGCAACGAGAAGGACAAGGCTTATAGTTGGTTCACCTACGAGCAGTACTTC. Its translation is CASNEKDKAYSWFTYEQYF.

This clone was counted once. The chain employs TRBV19 and TRBJ2-2; TRBD1 agrees at 9 bases. Germline V gene sequence: CDR1 LNHDA, CDR2 SQIVND (reference sequence). The CDR3 loop spans 14 amino acids. V was pared by 6 bases and J by 6 bases, with 5 bases of the junction left unmatched. The CDR3 here is CASRRTGAPGELFF. CDR3 nucleotide sequence: TGTGCCAGTAGGAGGACAGGGGCCCCCGGGGAGCTGTTTTTT.

In the case of this clone: The identical CDR3 is also encoded by other nucleotide sequences in the sample. The chain uses TRBV24-1 and TRBJ1-5, with TRBD1 as a possible D gene (6 bases). The V end lost 9 bases, the J end lost 3 bases, and 11 bases lay between the germline ends. Looked up from germline, CDR1 is KGHDR and CDR2 is SFDVKD. This CDR3 spans 13 amino acids. CDR3 nucleotides: TGTGCCACCTCCGGGACAATCAATCAGCCCCAGCATTTT. It translates to CATSGTINQPQHF.

This clone occurred a few times. The chain carries TRBV7-8 and TRBJ2-5, with TRBD1 identical over 10 bases. The junction had 11 bases not matched to a gene; V was cut back by 4 bases and J by 0 bases. Germline-derived CDR1 and CDR2 are SGHVS and FQNEAQ. The CDR3 totals 18 residues. In DNA, the CDR3 is TGTGCCAGCAGCTCCCTCGGACAGGGGGTATCGAACCAAGAGACCCAGTACTTC. Translated: CASSSLGQGVSNQETQYF.

This chain links TRBV5-1 with TRBJ1-2; D remains ambiguous. Deletions cut 1 base from V and 4 bases from J, with 14 bases between. CDR1 and CDR2 (germline): SGHRS, YFSETQ. The CDR3 loop spans 15 amino acids. The CDR3 DNA follows: TGCGCCAGCAGCTTGTGGGAGGGTTCATTCTATGGCTACACCTTC. It yields the protein CASSLWEGSFYGYTF.

The chain has TRBV28 and TRBJ1-2, with D possibly TRBD1 on 6 matching bases. CDR1 and CDR2 from the germline V gene are MDHEN and SYDVKM. This CDR3 contains 14 residues. The germline V and J ends were trimmed by 6 bases and 5 bases, with 16 bases remaining between them. The CDR3 nucleotides read TGTGCCAGCAGCCTCGGGGACACGAGATATGGCTACACCTTC. Translation gives CASSLGDTRYGYTF.